Shown below are 17 T cell receptor beta chains from a single sample sequenced in a study of T-cell memory formation after mild COVID-19. TCRdb reanalysed the 5' RACE reads using MiXCR and keeps one entry per CDR3 protein. Of roughly 110,000 distinct CDR3 sequences listed, approximately 17% are singletons. Specimen: PBMCs or a T cell subset sorted from them (not recorded which). These receptors were taken from an adult woman who had mild COVID-19 (a few samples of this study predate the infection). Cell type and time point are not known.

This clonotype was found a few times. The gene calls are TRBV12-3 or TRBV12-4 and TRBJ2-1; 8 nucleotides match TRBD2. J gave up 11 bases and V 5 bases, and 11 bases lay outside the gene matches. The CDR3 length is 14 residues. CDR3 DNA: TGTGCCAGCAGTAGCGGGGGCCATACAATGAAGCAGTTCTTC. Protein sequence: CASSSGGHTMKQFF.

The chain recombines TRBV5-1 with TRBJ2-7; 8 bases are a match to TRBD1. CDR3 length equals 15 residues. The germline V gene encodes CDR1 SGHRS and CDR2 YFSETQ. With V trimmed by 3 bases and J by 0 bases, 5 bases remained unmatched. CDR3: CASSWGQASSYEQYF. The CDR3, as DNA: TGCGCCAGCAGCTGGGGACAGGCGAGCTCCTACGAGCAGTACTTC.

This clonotype has a handful of counts. The chain links TRBV13 to TRBJ2-7; the match to TRBD2 covers 9 bases. Losses at the gene ends were 1 base for V and 6 bases for J; bases not matched to a gene: 4. This CDR3 has 14 amino acids. CDR1 PRHDT and CDR2 FYEKMQ come from the germline V gene (reference sequence). This CDR3 reads CASSLEGSGSEQYF. In DNA, the CDR3 is TGTGCCAGCAGCTTAGAGGGTAGCGGGAGCGAGCAGTACTTC.

This sequence joins TRBV5-1 and TRBJ1-3; D perhaps matches TRBD1 (6 bases). Looked up from germline, CDR1 is SGHRS and CDR2 is YFSETQ. This CDR3 is built from 16 residues. V shed 3 bases and J shed 0 bases, with 13 bases lying between them. The CDR3 DNA follows: TGCGCCAGCAGCTCCGGGGGCTCCGCCTCTGGAAACACCATATATTTT. Translated: CASSSGGSASGNTIYF.

Only a few counts were recorded for this clonotype. The V gene is TRBV20-1, the J gene TRBJ2-3; D is unclear. In germline, CDR1 is DFQATT, CDR2 SNEGSKA (reference sequence). V gave up 0 bases and J gave up 6 bases, with 25 bases separating them. The CDR3 totals 18 residues. The CDR3 region has the DNA TGCAGTGCTAGAGATCACTTTTTGCCTGCCCTAGGTGTGGATACGCAGTATTTT. This sequence encodes CSARDHFLPALGVDTQYF.

This chain connects TRBV12-3 or TRBV12-4 to TRBJ2-3; D not resolved. Trimming stripped 2 bases from V and 1 base from J, with 7 bases between. This CDR3 comprises 14 residues. Here the CDR3 DNA reads TGTGCCAGCAGTTTATTCGGTCGCACAGATACGCAGTATTTT. Translating gives CASSLFGRTDTQYF.

The chain is built from TRBV9 and TRBJ2-6; D might be TRBD1 (6 bases). This CDR3 has 14 amino acids. Germline-derived CDR1 and CDR2 are SGDLS and YYNGEE. Between the trimmed V and J ends, which lost 3 bases and 4 bases, there was a span of 8 bases. The CDR3 nucleotides read TGTGCCAGCAGCGGGGGGCTCGGGGCCAACGTCCTGACTTTC. Translating it yields CASSGGLGANVLTF. The variable domain in full, completed from reference TRBV9 and TRBJ2-6, reads DSGVTQTPKHLITATGQRVTLRCSPRSGDLSVYWYQQSLDQGLQFLIQYYNGEERAKGNILERFSAQQFPDLHSELNLSSLELGDSALYFCASSGGLGANVLTFGAGSRLTVL.

This clonotype was seen more than once but under ten times. This chain uses TRBV15 with TRBJ1-1; D is ambiguous. CDR1 is LNHNV, CDR2 YYDKDF, per germline (reference sequence). The CDR3 runs 15 residues. V was trimmed by 3 bases and J by 0 bases, leaving 11 bases between them. CDR3: CATSSRSEMNTEAFF. The CDR3 region has the DNA TGTGCCACCAGCAGCCGTTCAGAGATGAACACTGAAGCTTTCTTT.

This clonotype has more than one count but fewer than ten. The chain has TRBV29-1 and TRBJ2-7; 7 bases map to TRBD1. V dropped 3 bases and J dropped 3; count of bases not matched to a gene: 11. CDR3 size: 15 residues. Per germline, CDR1 SQVTM and CDR2 ANQGSEA. CDR3 sequence: CSVDVLGQKDYEQYF. The DNA of the CDR3 is TGCAGCGTTGATGTCCTGGGACAGAAGGACTACGAGCAGTACTTC.

The chain has TRBV27 and TRBJ2-1, with D possibly TRBD2 on 6 matching bases. Per germline, CDR1 MNHEY and CDR2 SMNVEV (reference sequence). This CDR3 has 15 amino acids. V shed 2 bases and J shed 1 base, with 9 bases lying between them. The CDR3 sequence: CASSLGTQSYNEQFF. The DNA of the CDR3 is TGTGCCAGCAGTTTAGGGACTCAGTCCTACAATGAGCAGTTCTTC.

This sequence joins TRBV27 and TRBJ1-2, with a tentative D call TRBD1 (5 bases). The CDR3 covers 14 residues. Germline CDR1 reads MNHEY; CDR2 reads SMNVEV (reference sequence). V was shortened by 2 bases and J by 6 bases, with 13 bases between the two germline ends. CDR3 nucleotide sequence: TGTGCCAGCAGTTTAATCGCAGGGAGAGATGGCTACACCTTC. Translating gives CASSLIAGRDGYTF.

This clonotype was detected ten times or more. The rearrangement joins TRBV29-1 to TRBJ2-3, with TRBD1 identical over 11 bases. This CDR3 region has 14 residues. V trimming: 3 bases; J trimming: 4 bases; junction bases outside the gene matches: 3. Germline CDR1 and CDR2: SQVTM and ANQGSEA. The CDR3 region is CSVEDRGLADTQYF. CDR3 coding DNA: TGCAGCGTTGAGGACAGGGGGCTTGCAGATACGCAGTATTTT.

This sequence joins TRBV29-1 and TRBJ1-1; D not resolved. V lost 7 bases to trimming and J lost 5 bases, with 8 bases between them. The CDR3 totals 10 residues. Germline assignment: CDR1 SQVTM and CDR2 ANQGSEA. The DNA for the CDR3 is TGCAGCGCTAGGGAGACTGAAGCTTTCTTT. Translated, it gives CSARETEAFF.

The V call is TRBV7-8, the J call TRBJ2-1, with TRBD1 as a possible D gene (6 bases). The germline V and J ends were trimmed by 6 bases and 2 bases, with 14 bases remaining between them. Per the germline V gene, CDR1 is SGHVS and CDR2 is FQNEAQ. The CDR3 has 15 residues. The chain's CDR3 is CASRHRAPPYNEQFF. In nucleotides, the CDR3 is TGTGCCAGCAGGCACAGGGCACCCCCCTACAATGAGCAGTTCTTC.

This clonotype was observed a few times. The J gene is TRBJ2-3, the V gene TRBV19; tentatively, D is TRBD1 (6 bases). Germline CDR1 LNHDA, CDR2 SQIVND (reference sequence). V was shortened by 0 bases and J by 4 bases, with 8 bases between the two germline ends. The CDR3 has 14 residues. The CDR3 reads CASSIDGGSDTQYF. The DNA for the CDR3 is TGTGCCAGTAGTATAGATGGGGGCTCAGATACGCAGTATTTT.

This clonotype was detected only a few times. The gene calls are TRBV25-1 and TRBJ1-2; D not resolved. CDR3 size: 13 residues. V was shortened by 1 base and J by 5 bases, with 8 bases between the two germline ends. In germline, CDR1 is MGHDK, CDR2 SYGVNS. Here the CDR3 DNA reads TGTGCCAGCAGTGAATCCCCGCTATATGGCTACACCTTC. Translated: CASSESPLYGYTF.

The gene calls are TRBV6-2 or TRBV6-3 and TRBJ2-1, with 12 bases that match TRBD2. Germline CDR1 and CDR2: MNHEY and SVGEGT. CDR3 length equals 16 residues. V dropped 4 bases and J dropped 8; count of bases not matched to a gene: 9. CDR3 sequence (DNA): TGTGCCAGCAGTTTCTCCCCTAGCGGGGGGGGCGATGAGCAGTTCTTC. It translates to CASSFSPSGGGDEQFF.